The next 10 T cell receptor beta chains were all read from a single sample in a study of T cell responses to AZD1222 COVID-19 vaccine. This table comes from immunoSEQ multiplex PCR, and its TCRdb copy is limited to in-frame clones, with some not included. The repertoire holds around 80,000 clones, roughly 90% seen once, with roughly 5% in the top ten. Sequencing used peripheral blood, obtained 28 days after the second AZD1222 dose. The origin of the receptors is an adult who received the AZD1222 COVID-19 vaccine.

V is TRBV5-5 and J is TRBJ2-7; D gene unclear. CDR3 size: 13 residues. Germline loops: CDR1 SGHKS, CDR2 YYEKEE (reference sequence). Between the trimmed V and J ends, which lost 8 bases and 3 bases, there was a span of 15 bases. Here the CDR3 reads CASSDPSRYEQYF. Here the CDR3 DNA reads TGTGCCAGTAGTGACCCTTCCCGCTACGAGCAGTACTTC.

The chain couples TRBV19 to TRBJ1-5; D remains ambiguous. Looked up from germline, CDR1 is LNHDA and CDR2 is SQIVND (reference sequence). V was shortened by 1 base and J by 7 bases, with 8 bases between the two germline ends. The CDR3 contains 13 residues. This CDR3 reads CASSIGFSQPQHF. The CDR3 DNA reads as TGTGCCAGTAGTATAGGCTTCAGCCAGCCCCAGCATTTT.

The chain joins TRBV7-6 to TRBJ2-7, with 13 bases lining up with TRBD2. V lost 2 bases to trimming and J lost 4 bases; unmatched junction nucleotides: 2. The CDR3 covers 15 residues. Germline V gives CDR1 SGHVS, CDR2 FNYEAQ. CDR3 bases: TGTGCCAGCAGCTTACGGACTAGCGGGAGTTACGAGCAGTACTTC. Translating gives CASSLRTSGSYEQYF. The full variable domain, its missing parts supplied by reference TRBV7-6 and TRBJ2-7, is GAGVSQSPRYKVTKRGQDVALRCDPISGHVSLYWYRQALGQGPEFLTYFNYEAQQDKSGLPNDRFSAERPEGSISTLTIQRTEQRDSAMYRCASSLRTSGSYEQYFGPGTRLTVT.

This clone was picked up a small number of times. The chain uses TRBV7-3 and TRBJ2-5; D may be TRBD1 (6 bases). With 2 bases removed from V and 6 bases from J, the gap between germline ends came to 13 bases. The germline CDR1 and CDR2 sequences are SGHTA and FQGTGA. This CDR3 comprises 14 residues. The CDR3 region is CASSLAGRDKTQYF. The CDR3 DNA reads as TGTGCCAGCAGCTTAGCCGGCAGGGACAAGACCCAGTACTTC.

The rearrangement links TRBV7-3 to TRBJ1-1; D possibly corresponds to TRBD1 (5 bases). Trimming stripped 5 bases from V and 6 bases from J, with 16 bases between. This CDR3 comprises 14 residues. Looked up from germline, CDR1 is SGHTA and CDR2 is FQGTGA. The CDR3 nucleotides read TGTGCCAGCAGCCTAATCGCAGGGAGGGCTGAAGCTTTCTTT. Encoded protein: CASSLIAGRAEAFF.

The chain recombines TRBV28 with TRBJ1-1; D call uncertain. The germline V gene has CDR1 MDHEN and CDR2 SYDVKM. The germline V and J ends were trimmed by 6 bases and 7 bases, with 15 bases remaining between them. The CDR3 is 13 amino acids. In nucleotides, the CDR3 is TGTGCCAGCAGCACTCCTGGGCAGCTTGAAGCTTTCTTT. Translated: CASSTPGQLEAFF. Full variable domain (remainder filled in from reference TRBV28 and TRBJ1-1): DVKVTQSSRYLVKRTGEKVFLECVQDMDHENMFWYRQDPGLGLRLIYFSYDVKMKEKGDIPEGYSVSREKKERFSLILESASTNQTSMYLCASSTPGQLEAFFGQGTRLTVV.

This sequence joins TRBV2 and TRBJ2-2; weak D call: TRBD1 (5 bases). CDR1 and CDR2 (germline): SNHLY, FYNNEI. Trimming pared 5 bases from V and 0 bases from J, leaving 10 bases between. The CDR3 has 15 amino acids. The CDR3 nucleotides read TGTGCCAGCAGTTGGGGCAGCCCGAACACCGGGGAGCTGTTTTTT. Residues: CASSWGSPNTGELFF.

This clone was detected once. The rearrangement uses TRBV28 and TRBJ2-1, with 9 bases aligning to TRBD2. Germline values: CDR1 MDHEN, CDR2 SYDVKM. The J segment lost 6 bases and the V segment lost 10 bases, leaving 10 bases of the junction unmatched. The CDR3 is 14 amino acids. CDR3 in amino acids: CANSAGTSSNEQFF. The CDR3 coding sequence is TGTGCCAACTCCGCCGGGACTAGCTCCAATGAGCAGTTCTTC.

The chain combines TRBV19 with TRBJ2-7, with 7 bases that match TRBD2. The CDR3 runs 13 residues. Trimming took 9 bases from V and 2 from J; bases not matched to a gene: 7. Germline CDR1 reads LNHDA; CDR2 reads SQIVND (reference sequence). The CDR3: CASSAGLAYEQYF. CDR3 in DNA: TGTGCCAGCTCGGCCGGACTAGCCTACGAGCAGTACTTC. Complete variable domain (other parts from reference TRBV19 and TRBJ2-7): DGGITQSPKYLFRKEGQNVTLSCEQNLNHDAMYWYRQDPGQGLRLIYYSQIVNDFQKGDIAEGYSVSREKKESFPLTVTSAQKNPTAFYLCASSAGLAYEQYFGPGTRLTVT.

The gene calls are TRBV3-1 (or the pseudogene TRBV3-2) and TRBJ2-2; D remains ambiguous. This CDR3 is built from 15 residues. V was shortened by 4 bases and J by 0 bases, with 9 bases between the two germline ends. From germline, CDR1 is LGHDT and CDR2 YNNKEL (reference sequence). In DNA, the CDR3 is TGTGCCAGCAGCCTCGGGCTAGCGAACACCGGGGAGCTGTTTTTT. Its protein product is CASSLGLANTGELFF.